This T cell receptor (beta chain) was sequenced in a study of blood T cell repertoires in COVID-19. Across the whole study: Acute-phase and convalescent COVID-19 samples originated in the United States, Italy and Spain. Sample material is recorded as cDNA or gDNA derived from T cells, B-cell-depleted T cells, or PBMCs.

Authors' methods: How many nucleated cells were present was estimated from reference gene primer amplification. Measured with immunoSEQ multiplex PCR; TCRdb has only the in-frame clones, and not every one. The V and J calls and clone size are taken from that table; D and trimming were inferred from the DNA. The data show about 410,000 clones, 86% seen once. Between the trimmed V and J ends, which lost 0 bases and 3 bases, there was a span of 5 bases. Looked up from germline, CDR1 is KGHSH and CDR2 is LQKENI. The CDR3 consists of 14 residues. This clone has a single count. J is TRBJ2-2 and V is TRBV18; D is unresolved. The sequenced sample was peripheral blood. The sequence derives from a woman under 40 with active or convalescent COVID-19. The CDR3 DNA is TGTGCCAGCTCACCACCATTAGACACCGGGGAGCTGTTTTTT. As protein: CASSPPLDTGELFF.